Given below is one TCR beta chain in context. Its antigen is not identified. The sample belongs to a study of blood T cells in healthy people across ages. Background on the study: For every two T cells, template switching captured about one barcoded beta molecule. General study results and limits: Both higher diversity and more naive CD4+ cells marked long-lived donors when set against aged donors.

Trimming pared 1 base from V and 2 bases from J, leaving 16 bases between. There are 17 residues in the CDR3. Germline values: CDR1 MGHRA, CDR2 YSYEKL. All donors came from Russia, were Caucasian and healthy, and spanned ages about 6 to 90. Per sample, extraction of total RNA gave at least 6 micrograms in every case. A J-beta primer mix and a sample-barcoded 5' primer were used in a second PCR of roughly 6 to 11 cycles. One entry per CDR3 protein results from TCRdb running MiXCR on the 5' RACE reads. Of some 700,000 distinct CDR3 sequences in the sample, approximately 22% were seen once. What was sequenced was blood. V gene TRBV4-1 combines with J gene TRBJ2-3, with TRBD1 as a possible D gene (6 bases). This sequence originates from a man in his 70s in good health. CDR3 sequence (DNA): TGCGCCAGCAGCCAAGTTGGCGCAGGGGCTTACACAGATACGCAGTATTTT. Its protein product is CASSQVGAGAYTDTQYF.